Following are 21 T cell receptor beta chains from one sample sequenced in a study of CD8 T cells in Susac syndrome. It was with random hexamers that about 0.45 to 1 ug RNA was reverse transcribed. TCRdb called the immunoSEQ multiplex PCR reads again in MiXCR, with one record for every CDR3 protein. Found here are some 57,000 distinct CDR3 sequences, more than 80% of them singletons; the top ten hold roughly 0.2%. Sequencing was performed on CD8+ T cells from PBMCs. The origin of the receptors is a human donor in good health.

The sample holds one count of this clonotype. The chain carries TRBV7-9 and TRBJ1-2; D is ambiguous. CDR1 is SEHNR and CDR2 is FQNEAQ in the germline V gene (reference sequence). Trimming took off 1 base at V and 4 bases at J, with 10 bases between the two ends. CDR3 length: 14 residues. CDR3 sequence: CASSLVAASYGYTF. The CDR3 region has the DNA TGTGCCAGCAGCTTAGTGGCAGCCTCCTATGGCTACACCTTC.

The chain links TRBV29-1 to TRBJ1-4; possibly TRBD1 for D (5 bases). Germline CDR1 is SQVTM and CDR2 is ANQGSEA. Trimming took off 4 bases at V and 5 bases at J, with 11 bases between the two ends. This CDR3 is 13 amino acids long. The CDR3 region has the DNA TGCAGCGTTGCTAGACAGAGAAATGAAAAACTGTTTTTT. It codes for CSVARQRNEKLFF. Using reference TRBV29-1 and TRBJ1-4 for the parts outside the CDR3, the full variable domain is SAVISQKPSRDICQRGTSLTIQCQVDSQVTMMFWYRQQPGQSLTLIATANQGSEATYESGFVIDKFPISRPNLTFSTLTVSNMSPEDSSIYLCSVARQRNEKLFFGSGTQLSVL.

Comments on this clonotype: At one boundary the junction diverges from the germline segment, which might be a read error. The chain carries TRBV10-3 and TRBJ2-7; tentatively, D is TRBD2 (5 bases). CDR1 is ENHRY, CDR2 SYGVKD, per germline. There are 15 residues in the CDR3. The CDR3 here is CAISESTEASYKQYF. The DNA of the CDR3 is TGTGCCATCAGTGAGTCGACGGAGGCCTCCTACAAGCAGTACTTC.

This clonotype was observed a single time. The gene calls are TRBV5-6 and TRBJ2-2; D perhaps matches TRBD2 (6 bases). Germline assignment: CDR1 SGHDT and CDR2 YYEEEE. V was shortened by 0 bases and J by 3 bases, with 12 bases between the two germline ends. CDR3 length equals 16 residues. The CDR3 is CASSLEAEGYTGELFF. In nucleotides, the CDR3 is TGTGCCAGCAGCTTGGAAGCGGAGGGATACACCGGGGAGCTGTTTTTT.

The chain recombines TRBV27 with TRBJ1-1; D is unresolved. The CDR3 is made up of 15 amino acids. Germline CDR1 is MNHEY and CDR2 is SMNVEV (reference sequence). Trimming pared 1 base from V and 6 bases from J, leaving 15 bases between. The CDR3, as DNA: TGTGCCAGCAGTTTATTAGGGTTTCAGACCTCTGAAGCTTTCTTT. The encoded protein is CASSLLGFQTSEAFF.

This clonotype has a handful of counts. The chain links TRBV10-3 to TRBJ2-7; the D is unclear. The CDR3 has 13 amino acids. The germline V gene has CDR1 ENHRY and CDR2 SYGVKD. Trimming shortened V by 4 bases and J by 0 bases, and 7 bases separated the two germline ends. The CDR3 reads CAISAGLSYEQYF. CDR3 bases: TGTGCCATCAGTGCTGGTCTCTCCTACGAGCAGTACTTC.

CDR3 DNA: TGTGCCAGTAGTAGCGAGAGTAGAGTCGTGGAGACCCAGTACTTC. It codes for CASSSESRVVETQYF. The genes are TRBV19 and TRBJ2-5; no clear D. Looked up from germline, CDR1 is LNHDA and CDR2 is SQIVND (reference sequence). Trimming cost V 4 bases and J 5 bases, with 17 bases left between them. This CDR3 contains 15 residues.

The chain employs TRBV7-9 and TRBJ2-7; a weak D match, TRBD1 (5 bases). The CDR3 covers 15 residues. Per the germline V gene, CDR1 is SEHNR and CDR2 is FQNEAQ (reference sequence). The V and J ends lost 5 bases and 2 bases respectively, with 16 bases between them. DNA of the CDR3: TGTGCCAGCAGCCCCCAAGCAGGGCAAACCTACGAGCAGTACTTC. Translating gives CASSPQAGQTYEQYF.

J is TRBJ1-5 and V is TRBV7-9; D uncertain. Trimming left V 5 bases short and J 1 base short, with 21 bases between. CDR3 length: 18 residues. Per germline, CDR1 SEHNR and CDR2 FQNEAQ (reference sequence). This CDR3 is CASSGPGEEEWSNQPQHF. CDR3 coding DNA: TGTGCCAGCAGCGGGCCCGGGGAGGAAGAATGGAGCAATCAGCCCCAGCATTTT.

This clonotype showed up just a few times. The V and J genes are TRBV6-1 and TRBJ2-3; perhaps TRBD2 as D (5 bases). CDR1 and CDR2 from the germline V gene are MNHNS and SASEGT. V lost 0 bases, J lost 2 bases, and 15 bases lay in between. The CDR3 is made up of 17 amino acids. The CDR3 DNA reads as TGTGCCAGCAGTGAAGCGTGGAGGTCCACCGCCACAGATACGCAGTATTTT. Translation: CASSEAWRSTATDTQYF.

Concerning this clonotype itself: An end of the junction differs from the germline gene, which may be a read error. V gene TRBV6-5 combines with J gene TRBJ1-1; tentatively, D is TRBD1 (6 bases). CDR3 length: 15 residues. CDR1 MNHEY and CDR2 SVGAGI come from the germline V gene. For the CDR3, the DNA is TGTGCCAGCACCTTAACAGGGACTTATAACACTGAAGCTCTCTTT. Its protein is CASTLTGTYNTEALF.

The chain couples TRBV5-6 to TRBJ2-7; TRBD1 agrees at 11 bases. Unmatched junction bases numbered 6, after V lost 0 bases and J lost 4 bases. The germline gives CDR1 SGHDT, CDR2 YYEEEE. This CDR3 is built from 16 residues. CDR3 coding DNA: TGTGCCAGCAGCTTGGCCTGGCGGGACAGGGGGTACGAGCAGTACTTC. Protein product: CASSLAWRDRGYEQYF. Variable domain in full (rest from reference TRBV5-6 and TRBJ2-7): DAGVTQSPTHLIKTRGQQVTLRCSPKSGHDTVSWYQQALGQGPQFIFQYYEEEERQRGNFPDRFSGHQFPNYSSELNVNALLLGDSALYLCASSLAWRDRGYEQYFGPGTRLTVT.

The chain joins TRBV4-3 to TRBJ2-1; 9 bases match TRBD2. CDR3 length: 16 amino acids. Germline V lookup: CDR1 LGHNA, CDR2 YSLEER. J lost 9 bases, V lost 0 bases, and 9 bases had no gene match. In DNA form, the CDR3 reads TGCGCCAGCAGCCAAGACCCCGGGCGGGGGGGGAGTGAGCAGTTCTTC. Its protein is CASSQDPGRGGSEQFF.

CDR3 in amino acids: CASSEAGDREMDTEAFF. For the CDR3, the DNA is TGTGCCAGCAGTGAAGCGGGGGACAGAGAAATGGACACTGAAGCTTTCTTT. V usage is TRBV6-1 and J usage is TRBJ1-1; 7 bases map to TRBD1. V lost 0 bases and J lost 3; bases outside the gene matches: 10. The CDR3 spans 17 residues. Germline V gene data show CDR1 as MNHNS and CDR2 as SASEGT.

The sample holds a few counts of this clonotype. V is TRBV4-1 and J is TRBJ2-7; D perhaps matches TRBD2 (5 bases). CDR3 length: 15 residues. Germline values: CDR1 MGHRA, CDR2 YSYEKL. The V and J ends lost 4 bases and 2 bases respectively, with 15 bases between them. The CDR3: CASSLFAGGTYEQYF. DNA for the CDR3: TGCGCCAGCAGCCTCTTTGCCGGAGGAACCTACGAGCAGTACTTC.

CDR3 coding DNA: TGTGCCAGCAGCGACGACCGGGACGCGCCCTACGAGCAGTACTTC. Amino acid sequence: CASSDDRDAPYEQYF. V gene TRBV14 combines with J gene TRBJ2-7, with D possibly being TRBD1 or TRBD2 (5 bases each). The germline V gene has CDR1 SGHDN and CDR2 FVKESK. This CDR3 is built from 15 residues. The ends were cut back, 5 bases at V and 2 bases at J, with 16 bases in the middle.

The genes are TRBV20-1 and TRBJ2-3; D is uncertain. CDR3 length equals 15 residues. The germline V gene encodes CDR1 DFQATT and CDR2 SNEGSKA (reference sequence). V was cut by 5 bases and J by 0 bases, with 15 bases left in between. The CDR3 here is CSARTAISSTDTQYF. In DNA, the CDR3 is TGCAGTGCTCGCACAGCAATCAGTAGCACAGATACGCAGTATTTT.

The table lists this clonotype with a count of one. V is TRBV15 and J is TRBJ2-4; 7 bases agree with TRBD1. CDR1 and CDR2 from the germline V gene are LNHNV and YYDKDF (reference sequence). Germline trimming cut 3 bases from V and 5 bases from J; bases unmatched to any gene: 13. The CDR3 runs 17 residues. The DNA of the CDR3 is TGTGCCACCAGCAGGGAGGCAGGGCGAGGGGGCGAAAACATTCAGTACTTC. The encoded protein is CATSREAGRGGENIQYF.

The V gene is TRBV3-1, the J gene TRBJ1-1; unclear D gene. Germline CDR1 reads LGHDT; CDR2 reads YNNKEL (reference sequence). The CDR3 runs 16 residues. Trimming took off 4 bases at V and 3 bases at J, with 18 bases between the two ends. CDR3 nucleotides: TGTGCCAGCAGCCGAACCTTCTCTACACCGGACACTGAAGCTTTCTTT. This gives the protein CASSRTFSTPDTEAFF.

The chain links TRBV7-2 to TRBJ2-5, with 7 bases aligning to TRBD1. This CDR3 is built from 14 residues. Germline CDR1 and CDR2: SGHTA and FQGNSA. With 5 bases clipped from V and 5 bases from J, the junction kept 8 bases outside the gene matches. CDR3 in DNA: TGTGCCAGCAGCGACCCACAGGGGTTGGAGACCCAGTACTTC. Its translation is CASSDPQGLETQYF.

This clonotype was detected only once. The chain employs TRBV19 and TRBJ1-1; D is perhaps TRBD1 (5 bases). Trimming cost V 0 bases and J 4 bases, with 12 bases left between them. The germline CDR1 and CDR2 sequences are LNHDA and SQIVND (reference sequence). This CDR3 has 15 residues. The chain's CDR3 is CASSIEPGMGTEAFF. The CDR3, as DNA: TGTGCCAGTAGTATAGAGCCAGGGATGGGCACTGAAGCTTTCTTT. Variable domain in full (rest from reference TRBV19 and TRBJ1-1): DGGITQSPKYLFRKEGQNVTLSCEQNLNHDAMYWYRQDPGQGLRLIYYSQIVNDFQKGDIAEGYSVSREKKESFPLTVTSAQKNPTAFYLCASSIEPGMGTEAFFGQGTRLTVV.